This T cell receptor (beta chain) was obtained from a study of cytomegalovirus exposure and HLA in healthy donors. Study summary: Within an early data release were around 87 million unique TCRs drawn from HLA-typed donors.

Germline-derived CDR1 and CDR2 are SNHLY and FYNNEI. Trimming cost V 8 bases and J 0 bases, with 10 bases left between them. The length of the CDR3 is 13 residues. Participants comprised healthy donors of bone marrow. Remarks on this clone: The target antigen is unknown.

PCR was performed using 60 Vbeta and 13 Jbeta primers. The repertoire was sequenced with immunoSEQ multiplex PCR; TCRdb's copy has only in-frame clones and lacks some. The data show under 250,000 clones, 82% seen once. The study, taken as a whole, reports: It was reportedly the case that the classifier diagnosed cytomegalovirus status with high specificity and sensitivity.

The sequence came from a man between 35 and 55 years old in good health and CMV-seropositive. The chain links TRBV2 to TRBJ1-1; D gene unclear. Specimen: PBMCs. The CDR3 reads CASDRGVNTEAFF. For the CDR3, the DNA is TGTGCCAGCGACCGGGGAGTGAACACTGAAGCTTTCTTT.